This T cell receptor beta chain is drawn from a study of T cell changes during pregnancy in multiple sclerosis. Repertoires were generated with immunoSEQ multiplex PCR, while TCRdb's copy carries only in-frame clones and drops some. Counted here are just under 65,000 clones, about 93% occurring once; the ten biggest clones make up about 3%. Between the trimmed V and J ends, which lost 3 bases and 6 bases, there was a span of 11 bases. The CDR3 is 13 amino acids. Germline loops: CDR1 KGHSH, CDR2 LQKENI. Sequenced here: CD8+ T cells from peripheral blood mononuclear cells, sampled in the second trimester of pregnancy. This chain joins TRBV18 and TRBJ1-1; D is uncertain. This clonotype originated in a female donor with multiple sclerosis, enrolled in a pregnancy study. DNA of the CDR3: TGTGCCAGCTCACCTGCGGTCGTCGCTGAAGCTTTCTTT. Protein sequence: CASSPAVVAEAFF.